Presented here are 4 T cell receptor beta chains from one specimen sequenced in a study of blood T cells in healthy people across ages. Alongside a J-beta primer mix, a sample-barcoded 5' primer served in a second PCR lasting about 7 to 12 cycles. TCRdb analysed the 5' RACE reads with MiXCR anew, one entry per CDR3 protein. The table lists 600,000 to 800,000 distinct CDR3 sequences, 45% to 60% of them singletons, with roughly 13% in the top ten. Specimen: blood. The receptors shown here come from a woman of 80 years or more in good health.

The rearrangement joins TRBV5-1 to TRBJ2-2; D unclear. From germline, CDR1 is SGHRS and CDR2 YFSETQ. This CDR3 spans 15 amino acids. Trimming removed 2 bases at V and 4 bases at J, with 12 bases between. The DNA for the CDR3 is TGCGCCAGCAGCTTAGGGATCTTTGGCACCGGGGAGCTGTTTTTT. Amino acid sequence: CASSLGIFGTGELFF.

CDR3 loop: CASSGGLATGPTYEQYF. DNA of the CDR3: TGTGCCAGCAGTGGGGGACTAGCGACCGGCCCCACCTACGAGCAGTACTTC. The chain recombines TRBV25-1 with TRBJ2-7, with 10 bases fitting TRBD2. The CDR3 runs 17 residues. Germline-derived CDR1 and CDR2 are MGHDK and SYGVNS. Trimming took 4 bases from V and 2 from J; bases not matched to a gene: 11.

The chain joins TRBV29-1 to TRBJ2-5; D not resolved. CDR3 length: 12 amino acids. From germline, CDR1 is SQVTM and CDR2 ANQGSEA. With 7 bases removed from V and 2 bases from J, the gap between germline ends came to 11 bases. The CDR3 sequence is CSGIGPQETQYF. The CDR3 nucleotides read TGCAGCGGTATCGGGCCTCAAGAGACCCAGTACTTC. The whole variable domain, filled in from reference TRBV29-1 and TRBJ2-5, reads SAVISQKPSRDICQRGTSLTIQCQVDSQVTMMFWYRQQPGQSLTLIATANQGSEATYESGFVIDKFPISRPNLTFSTLTVSNMSPEDSSIYLCSGIGPQETQYFGPGTRLLVL.

The V gene is TRBV7-3, the J gene TRBJ1-5; D is unresolved. Per the germline V gene, CDR1 is SGHTA and CDR2 is FQGTGA. This CDR3 has 15 residues. The germline V and J ends were trimmed by 1 base and 0 bases, with 7 bases remaining between them. The CDR3 is CASSLRPSSNQPQHF. CDR3 bases: TGTGCCAGCAGCTTAAGGCCGAGTAGCAATCAGCCCCAGCATTTT.